Below, 28 T cell receptor beta chains from the same sample are listed, as sequenced in a study of neoadjuvant anti-PD-1 for oral cavity cancer. Repertoires were generated with immunoSEQ multiplex PCR, while TCRdb's copy carries only in-frame clones and drops some. The repertoire holds 55,000 to 75,000 clones, with 79% as singletons. The input for sequencing was PBMCs, taken before nivolumab (anti-PD-1) treatment. These receptors came from a person between 40 and 85 years old with oral cavity squamous cell carcinoma.

This chain links TRBV5-6 with TRBJ2-5, with a weak D call TRBD2 (6 bases). Trimming took off 4 bases at V and 0 bases at J, with 16 bases between the two ends. CDR3 length equals 16 residues. The germline CDR1 and CDR2 sequences are SGHDT and YYEEEE. CDR3 sequence: CASSPLGASDQETQYF. CDR3 nucleotide sequence: TGTGCCAGCAGCCCCCTCGGGGCTAGCGACCAAGAGACCCAGTACTTC.

The CDR3 here is CASSEREGSLNEQFF. Written as DNA, the CDR3 is TGTGCCAGCAGTGAGCGGGAGGGCAGTTTAAATGAGCAGTTCTTC. The V and J genes are TRBV2 and TRBJ2-1, with TRBD2 matching over 9 bases. The length of the CDR3 is 15 residues. Germline CDR1 reads SNHLY; CDR2 reads FYNNEI. V lost 3 bases to trimming and J lost 7 bases; unmatched junction nucleotides: 7.

The chain couples TRBV9 to TRBJ2-7, with no clear D. Trimming took 0 bases from V and 4 from J, leaving 11 bases between them. Germline assignment: CDR1 SGDLS and CDR2 YYNGEE. CDR3 length: 14 residues. The CDR3 sequence is CASSVGKALYEQYF. The CDR3 nucleotides read TGTGCCAGCAGCGTAGGGAAAGCACTATACGAGCAGTACTTC.

The gene calls are TRBV14 and TRBJ2-7; 7 nucleotides align to TRBD2. The CDR3 totals 16 residues. The ends lost 4 bases at V and 0 bases at J; junction bases unmatched: 9. CDR1 is SGHDN and CDR2 is FVKESK in the germline V gene. CDR3: CASSLGGAGSSYEQYF. The CDR3 DNA reads as TGTGCCAGCAGCCTCGGGGGAGCGGGGAGCTCCTACGAGCAGTACTTC.

The chain uses TRBV2 and TRBJ1-6, with no clear D. Trimming left V 7 bases short and J 7 bases short, with 11 bases between. CDR1 is SNHLY, CDR2 FYNNEI, per germline. The CDR3 consists of 13 residues. The CDR3 spells CASKGTENSPLHF. The DNA of the CDR3 is TGTGCCAGCAAGGGAACAGAGAATTCACCCCTCCACTTT.

There are a few counts of this clone. The chain joins TRBV7-2 to TRBJ1-5; D unresolved. Germline V lookup: CDR1 SGHTA, CDR2 FQGNSA. Trimming stripped 1 base from V and 3 bases from J, with 10 bases between. This CDR3 has 15 residues. The CDR3 DNA sequence: TGTGCCAGCAGCTTAGGGGCGGTATTCAATCAGCCCCAGCATTTT. It translates to CASSLGAVFNQPQHF.

The V call is TRBV19, the J call TRBJ1-1; D is unclear. Germline lookup yields CDR1 LNHDA and CDR2 SQIVND (reference sequence). Trimming pared 5 bases from V and 1 base from J, leaving 14 bases between. The CDR3 is 15 amino acids. The CDR3 region has the DNA TGTGCCAGTAGTCCAGGATTGAGGCGGAACACTGAAGCTTTCTTT. Its protein product is CASSPGLRRNTEAFF. Using reference TRBV19 and TRBJ1-1 for the parts outside the CDR3, the full variable domain is DGGITQSPKYLFRKEGQNVTLSCEQNLNHDAMYWYRQDPGQGLRLIYYSQIVNDFQKGDIAEGYSVSREKKESFPLTVTSAQKNPTAFYLCASSPGLRRNTEAFFGQGTRLTVV.

CDR3 sequence: CASSDGTGSYNQPQHF. For the CDR3, the DNA is TGTGCCAGCAGTGACGGGACAGGGTCCTACAATCAGCCCCAGCATTTT. The chain joins TRBV6-4 to TRBJ1-5; 9 positions agree with TRBD1. The V and J ends lost 2 bases and 3 bases, in that order; junction bases with no gene match: 5. This CDR3 region has 16 residues. CDR1 is MRHNA, CDR2 SNTAGT, per germline.

This chain connects TRBV6-1 to TRBJ1-2; D gene ambiguous. The CDR3 spans 14 residues. V gave up 1 base and J gave up 2 bases, with 8 bases separating them. Germline lookup yields CDR1 MNHNS and CDR2 SASEGT. The CDR3 DNA reads TGTGCCAGCAGTGAAGAACAGAGAAACTATGGCTACACCTTC. Amino acid sequence: CASSEEQRNYGYTF.

The chain combines TRBV19 with TRBJ1-2; no clear D gene. Germline assignment: CDR1 LNHDA and CDR2 SQIVND (reference sequence). The CDR3 is 11 amino acids. Trimming took 7 bases from V and 3 from J, leaving 6 bases between them. CDR3: CASIDDYGYTF. In nucleotides, the CDR3 is TGTGCCAGTATCGATGACTATGGCTACACCTTC.

Worth noting for this clone: Other DNA sequences in the same sample also yield this CDR3. V is TRBV5-1 and J is TRBJ2-1, with D tentatively TRBD1 (6 bases). V lost 2 bases, J lost 7 bases, and 7 bases lay in between. The germline V gene has CDR1 SGHRS and CDR2 YFSETQ. CDR3 length: 12 amino acids. The CDR3 sequence is CASSLGGNEQFF. CDR3 bases: TGCGCCAGCAGCTTAGGGGGAAATGAGCAGTTCTTC.

This chain joins TRBV7-3 and TRBJ2-5; D not resolved. Trimming shortened V by 8 bases and J by 1 base, and 14 bases separated the two germline ends. Germline CDR1 is SGHTA and CDR2 is FQGTGA. The CDR3 is made up of 14 amino acids. The DNA for the CDR3 is TGTGCCAGCGCCCCAGGTGGCAGCCAAGAGACCCAGTACTTC. It yields the protein CASAPGGSQETQYF. Drawing the rest from reference TRBV7-3 and TRBJ2-5, the complete variable domain is GAGVSQTPSNKVTEKGKYVELRCDPISGHTALYWYRQSLGQGPEFLIYFQGTGAADDSGLPNDRFFAVRPEGSVSTLKIQRTERGDSAVYLCASAPGGSQETQYFGPGTRLLVL.

The genes are TRBV6-5 and TRBJ1-5; D is undetermined. The CDR3 has 15 residues. The V and J ends lost 0 bases and 3 bases respectively, with 9 bases between them. Germline V gene sequence: CDR1 MNHEY, CDR2 SVGAGI. Written as DNA, the CDR3 is TGTGCCAGCAGTTACTCGAGAGGTGCCAATCAGCCCCAGCATTTT. This encodes CASSYSRGANQPQHF.

This chain joins TRBV5-4 and TRBJ1-2; D gene uncertain. This CDR3 has 13 amino acids. Between the trimmed V and J ends, which lost 0 bases and 8 bases, there was a span of 11 bases. Germline assignment: CDR1 SGHNT and CDR2 YYREEE (reference sequence). CDR3 DNA sequence: TGTGCCAGCAGCTTGGATCACAGTCGAGGCTACACCTTC. It is translated as CASSLDHSRGYTF.

The chain uses TRBV25-1 and TRBJ1-2; D ambiguous. CDR1 MGHDK and CDR2 SYGVNS come from the germline V gene. This CDR3 region has 12 residues. V was cut by 3 bases and J by 7 bases, with 9 bases left in between. The CDR3 reads CASSDLKGGYTF. The CDR3 DNA reads as TGTGCCAGCAGTGACCTTAAGGGTGGCTACACCTTC.

In its sample, this clone was seen once. The V call is TRBV7-2, the J call TRBJ1-2, with 9 bases matching TRBD1. The CDR3 spans 17 residues. Trimming at V came to 1 base and at J to 6 bases, leaving 12 bases not matched to a gene. The V gene's germline CDR1 is SGHTA and CDR2 FQGNSA. The CDR3 DNA reads as TGTGCCAGCAGCTTAGGGGCTCACCTGACAGGGGGTGATGGCTACACCTTC. Amino acids: CASSLGAHLTGGDGYTF.

This clone showed up just once. V is TRBV27 and J is TRBJ2-7; D perhaps matches TRBD2 (6 bases). Trimming left V 6 bases short and J 4 bases short, with 25 bases between. The germline V gene encodes CDR1 MNHEY and CDR2 SMNVEV (reference sequence). The CDR3 has 17 amino acids. CDR3 amino acids: CASSPPRERLAGYEQYF. Here the CDR3 DNA reads TGTGCCAGCAGCCCCCCCAGGGAGAGGCTGGCGGGATACGAGCAGTACTTC.

This clone was detected only a few times. The chain couples TRBV29-1 to TRBJ1-6; D uncertain. The CDR3 totals 15 residues. In germline, CDR1 is SQVTM, CDR2 ANQGSEA. V was cut by 6 bases and J by 11 bases, with 23 bases left in between. CDR3 in DNA: TGCAGCGTATTACCCACCGACGGCCCCGGGACACCCCTCCACTTT. Protein sequence: CSVLPTDGPGTPLHF.

In this sample, this clone turned up once. This rearrangement joins TRBV9 to TRBJ2-6; possible D gene TRBD2, 6 bases. CDR1 and CDR2 from the germline V gene are SGDLS and YYNGEE. The CDR3 contains 16 residues. V was clipped by 5 bases and J by 4 bases, with 16 bases between them. The CDR3 sequence: CASSSGVGVGANVLTF. DNA of the CDR3: TGTGCCAGCAGTAGCGGAGTAGGGGTCGGGGCCAACGTCCTGACTTTC.

V usage is TRBV19 and J usage is TRBJ1-1; possibly TRBD1 for D (5 bases). Germline values: CDR1 LNHDA, CDR2 SQIVND (reference sequence). Trimming removed 3 bases from V and 9 bases from J, with 11 bases in between. This CDR3 region has 12 residues. The CDR3, as DNA: TGTGCCAGTAGTATCGGAGCAGGGAAAGCTTTCTTT. Protein: CASSIGAGKAFF.

A note on this clone: The sample carries other DNA sequences with the same CDR3. This chain connects TRBV9 to TRBJ2-5, with D possibly being TRBD2 (5 bases). The CDR3 is 13 amino acids. Trimming took off 0 bases at V and 4 bases at J, with 7 bases between the two ends. The germline V gene encodes CDR1 SGDLS and CDR2 YYNGEE. CDR3 coding DNA: TGTGCCAGCAGCGTAGCCGGAGGAGAGACCCAGTACTTC. Protein: CASSVAGGETQYF. The full variable domain, its missing parts supplied by reference TRBV9 and TRBJ2-5, is DSGVTQTPKHLITATGQRVTLRCSPRSGDLSVYWYQQSLDQGLQFLIQYYNGEERAKGNILERFSAQQFPDLHSELNLSSLELGDSALYFCASSVAGGETQYFGPGTRLLVL.

The chain has TRBV5-1 and TRBJ2-5; 14 nucleotides line up with TRBD2. CDR1 is SGHRS, CDR2 YFSETQ, per germline. The CDR3 totals 16 residues. V lost 5 bases to trimming and J lost 4 bases; unmatched junction nucleotides: 7. CDR3 nucleotide sequence: TGCGCCAGCAGTCCCGGGACTAGCGGGAGTAGAGAGACCCAGTACTTC. This codes for CASSPGTSGSRETQYF.

The chain couples TRBV6-5 to TRBJ2-7; TRBD2 matches at 7 bases. Germline assignment: CDR1 MNHEY and CDR2 SVGAGI. After removal of 6 bases from V and 1 base from J, the junction contained 9 bases not matched to a gene. The length of the CDR3 is 15 residues. The CDR3 coding sequence is TGTGCCAGCAGCTCCGGCGGCGGGGGTTCCTACGAGCAGTACTTC. It translates to CASSSGGGGSYEQYF.

V gene TRBV5-1 combines with J gene TRBJ2-2, with D possibly matching TRBD1 (6 bases). V lost 4 bases, J lost 2 bases, and 12 bases lay in between. The V gene's germline CDR1 is SGHRS and CDR2 YFSETQ. The CDR3 spans 15 residues. CDR3: CASSMGHQNTGELFF. The CDR3 DNA is TGCGCCAGCAGCATGGGACACCAAAACACCGGGGAGCTGTTTTTT.

This clone has more than one count but fewer than ten. The chain carries TRBV4-2 and TRBJ2-7; 10 bases are shared with TRBD2. The CDR3 consists of 15 residues. V trimming: 1 base; J trimming: 7 bases; junction bases outside the gene matches: 7. The germline V gene encodes CDR1 LGHNA and CDR2 YNFKEQ. This chain's CDR3 is CASSQASGGAKEQYF. In DNA, the CDR3 is TGTGCCAGCAGCCAAGCAAGCGGGGGGGCCAAAGAGCAGTACTTC.

This chain links TRBV28 with TRBJ1-5, with D possibly being TRBD1 (6 bases). V was shortened by 3 bases and J by 0 bases, with 9 bases between the two germline ends. This CDR3 is built from 15 residues. The germline CDR1 and CDR2 sequences are MDHEN and SYDVKM. The CDR3: CASSFGQFSNQPQHF. The DNA for the CDR3 is TGTGCCAGCAGTTTTGGACAGTTTAGCAATCAGCCCCAGCATTTT.

The gene calls are TRBV11-2 and TRBJ2-2; TRBD1 aligns across 9 bases. CDR1 SGHAT and CDR2 FQNNGV come from the germline V gene. V lost 5 bases and J lost 7; bases outside the gene matches: 11. The CDR3 has 16 amino acids. In DNA, the CDR3 is TGTGCCAGCAGCCCTACGGGACAGGGATTTGACGGGGAGCTGTTTTTT. It translates to CASSPTGQGFDGELFF.

The J gene is TRBJ2-1, the V gene TRBV7-9, with 11 bases aligning to TRBD1. With 2 bases clipped from V and 6 bases from J, the junction kept 3 bases outside the gene matches. The germline V gene encodes CDR1 SEHNR and CDR2 FQNEAQ (reference sequence). This CDR3 comprises 15 residues. CDR3 bases: TGTGCCAGCAGCTTATTAGGACAGGGGGCCAATGAGCAGTTCTTC. Its protein is CASSLLGQGANEQFF.